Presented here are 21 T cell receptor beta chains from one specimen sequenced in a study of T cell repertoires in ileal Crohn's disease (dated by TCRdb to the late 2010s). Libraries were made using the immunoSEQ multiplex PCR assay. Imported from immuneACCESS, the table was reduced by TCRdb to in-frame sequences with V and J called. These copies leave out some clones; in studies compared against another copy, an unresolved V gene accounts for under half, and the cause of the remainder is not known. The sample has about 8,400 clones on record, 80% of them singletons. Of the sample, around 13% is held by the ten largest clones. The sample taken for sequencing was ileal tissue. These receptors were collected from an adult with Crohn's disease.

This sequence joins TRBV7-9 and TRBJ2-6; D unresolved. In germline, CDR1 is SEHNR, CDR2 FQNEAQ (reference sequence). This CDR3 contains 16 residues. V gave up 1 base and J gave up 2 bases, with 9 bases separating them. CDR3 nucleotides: TGTGCCAGCAGCTTAGGTGTGGGAACTGGGGCCAACGTCCTGACTTTC. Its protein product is CASSLGVGTGANVLTF. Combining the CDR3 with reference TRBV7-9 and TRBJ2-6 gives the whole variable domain DTGVSQNPRHKITKRGQNVTFRCDPISEHNRLYWYRQTLGQGPEFLTYFQNEAQLEKSRLLSDRFSAERPKGSFSTLEIQRTEQGDSAMYLCASSLGVGTGANVLTFGAGSRLTVL.

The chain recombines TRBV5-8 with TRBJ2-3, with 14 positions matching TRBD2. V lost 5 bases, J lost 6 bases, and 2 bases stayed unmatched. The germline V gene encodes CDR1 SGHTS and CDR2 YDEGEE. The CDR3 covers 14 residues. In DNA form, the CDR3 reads TGTGCCAGCAGTGGGACTAGCGGGAGTGATACGCAGTATTTT. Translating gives CASSGTSGSDTQYF. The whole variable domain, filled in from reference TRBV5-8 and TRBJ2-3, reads EAGVTQSPTHLIKTRGQQATLRCSPISGHTSVYWYQQALGLGLQFLLWYDEGEERNRGNFPPRFSGRQFPNYSSELNVNALELEDSALYLCASSGTSGSDTQYFGPGTRLTVL.

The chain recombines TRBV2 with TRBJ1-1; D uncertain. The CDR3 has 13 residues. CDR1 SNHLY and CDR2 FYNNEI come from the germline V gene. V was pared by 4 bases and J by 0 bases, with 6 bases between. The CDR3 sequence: CASSASLNTEAFF. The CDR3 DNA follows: TGTGCCAGCAGTGCCAGCCTGAACACTGAAGCTTTCTTT.

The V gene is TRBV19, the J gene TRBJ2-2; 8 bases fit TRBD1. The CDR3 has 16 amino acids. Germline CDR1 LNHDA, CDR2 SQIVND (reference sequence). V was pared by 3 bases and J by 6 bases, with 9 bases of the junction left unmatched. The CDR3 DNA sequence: TGTGCCAGTAGTATCGCCCGGACAGGGCCCCCCGGGGAGCTGTTTTTT. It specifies CASSIARTGPPGELFF.

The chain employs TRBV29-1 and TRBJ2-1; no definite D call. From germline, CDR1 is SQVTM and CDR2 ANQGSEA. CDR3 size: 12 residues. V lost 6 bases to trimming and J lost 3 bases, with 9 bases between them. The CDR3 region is CSVDPLYNEQFF. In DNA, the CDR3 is TGCAGCGTCGACCCCCTCTACAATGAGCAGTTCTTC.

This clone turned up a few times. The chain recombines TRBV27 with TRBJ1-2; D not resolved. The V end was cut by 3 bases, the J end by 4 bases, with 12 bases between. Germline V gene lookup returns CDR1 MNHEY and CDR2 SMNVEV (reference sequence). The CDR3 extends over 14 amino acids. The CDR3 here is CASSFQQNSYGYTF. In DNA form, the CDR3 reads TGTGCCAGCAGTTTCCAACAGAACTCCTATGGCTACACCTTC.

The CDR3 nucleotides read TGCGCCAGCAGCCACCCACTAGCGGGAGGGGAGAGCTCCTACAATGAGCAGTTCTTC. The encoded protein is CASSHPLAGGESSYNEQFF. The chain couples TRBV4-3 to TRBJ2-1, with 13 positions matching TRBD2. There are 19 residues in the CDR3. Germline V gene data show CDR1 as LGHNA and CDR2 as YSLEER. V gave up 3 bases and J gave up 0 bases; unmatched junction bases: 8.

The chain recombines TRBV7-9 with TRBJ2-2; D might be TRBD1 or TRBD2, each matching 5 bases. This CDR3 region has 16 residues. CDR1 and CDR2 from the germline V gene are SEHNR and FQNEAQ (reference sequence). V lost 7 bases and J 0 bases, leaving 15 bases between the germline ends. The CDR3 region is CASTQSGHSNTGELFF. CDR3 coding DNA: TGTGCCAGCACCCAGAGCGGACATTCGAACACCGGGGAGCTGTTTTTT.

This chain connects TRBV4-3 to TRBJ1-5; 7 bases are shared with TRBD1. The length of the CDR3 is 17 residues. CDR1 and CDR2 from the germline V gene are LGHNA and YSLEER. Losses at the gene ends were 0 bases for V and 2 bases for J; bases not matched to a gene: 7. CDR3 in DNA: TGCGCCAGCAGCCAAGATCTAACAGGGGCTGGCAATCAGCCCCAGCATTTT. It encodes CASSQDLTGAGNQPQHF.

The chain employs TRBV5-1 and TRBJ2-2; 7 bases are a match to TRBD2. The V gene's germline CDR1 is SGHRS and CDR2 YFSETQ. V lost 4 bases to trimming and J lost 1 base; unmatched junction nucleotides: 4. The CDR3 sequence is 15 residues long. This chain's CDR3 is CASSPGGKNTGELFF. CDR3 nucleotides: TGCGCCAGCAGCCCCGGGGGGAAGAACACCGGGGAGCTGTTTTTT.

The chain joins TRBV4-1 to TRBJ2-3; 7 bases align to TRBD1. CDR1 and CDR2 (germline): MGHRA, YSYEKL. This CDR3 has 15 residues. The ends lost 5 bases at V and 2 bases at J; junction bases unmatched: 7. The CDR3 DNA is TGCGCCAGCAGCTCCCAAGGGGGCAACACAGATACGCAGTATTTT. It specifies CASSSQGGNTDTQYF.

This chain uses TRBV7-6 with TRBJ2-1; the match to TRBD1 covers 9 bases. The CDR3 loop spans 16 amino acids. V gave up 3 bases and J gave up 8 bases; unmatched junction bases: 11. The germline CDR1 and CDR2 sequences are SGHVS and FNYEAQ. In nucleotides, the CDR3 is TGTGCCAGCAGCTTGGGGACAGGGTCCAGCTCTTATGAGCAGTTCTTC. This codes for CASSLGTGSSSYEQFF.

DNA of the CDR3: TGTGCCAGCAGCACCCGACAGGACACTGAAGCTTTCTTT. It specifies CASSTRQDTEAFF. The chain links TRBV7-9 to TRBJ1-1; TRBD1 is a possible D gene (6 bases). V gave up 5 bases and J gave up 3 bases, with 10 bases separating them. The germline gives CDR1 SEHNR, CDR2 FQNEAQ (reference sequence). This CDR3 is 13 amino acids long.

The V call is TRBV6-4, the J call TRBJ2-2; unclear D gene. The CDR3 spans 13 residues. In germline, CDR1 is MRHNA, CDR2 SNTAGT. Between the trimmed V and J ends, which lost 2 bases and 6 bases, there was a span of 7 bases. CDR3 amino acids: CASSDDEAGELFF. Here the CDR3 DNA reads TGTGCCAGCAGTGACGACGAGGCCGGGGAGCTGTTTTTT.

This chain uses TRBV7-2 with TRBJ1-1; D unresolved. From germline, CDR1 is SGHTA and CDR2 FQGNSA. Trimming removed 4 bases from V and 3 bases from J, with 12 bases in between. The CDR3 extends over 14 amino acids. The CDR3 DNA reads TGTGCCAGCAGCTCCACCCGATTGGACACTGAAGCTTTCTTT. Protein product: CASSSTRLDTEAFF. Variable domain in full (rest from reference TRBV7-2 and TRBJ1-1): GAGVSQSPSNKVTEKGKDVELRCDPISGHTALYWYRQSLGQGLEFLIYFQGNSAPDKSGLPSDRFSAERTGGSVSTLTIQRTQQEDSAVYLCASSSTRLDTEAFFGQGTRLTVV.

CDR3: CASSYQGGVSNYGYTF. As DNA, the CDR3 is TGTGCCAGTAGTTACCAAGGGGGGGTCTCTAACTATGGCTACACCTTC. V gene TRBV19 combines with J gene TRBJ1-2; possibly TRBD1 for D (6 bases). V lost 5 bases to trimming and J lost 0 bases, with 16 bases between them. Per germline, CDR1 LNHDA and CDR2 SQIVND (reference sequence). The CDR3 is 16 amino acids.

CDR3 protein: CASILAEQFF. DNA for the CDR3: TGCGCCAGCATATTGGCTGAGCAGTTCTTC. The genes are TRBV23-1 and TRBJ2-1; D is ambiguous. TRBV23-1 is noted as an ORF with a role that remains uncertain. The CDR3 contains 10 residues. V was clipped by 7 bases and J by 9 bases, with 7 bases between them.

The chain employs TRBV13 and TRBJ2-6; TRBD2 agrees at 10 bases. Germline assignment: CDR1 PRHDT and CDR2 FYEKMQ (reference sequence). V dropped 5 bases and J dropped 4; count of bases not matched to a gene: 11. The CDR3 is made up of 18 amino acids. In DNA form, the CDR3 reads TGTGCCAGCAGCCCCGGGAGACTAGCGGGCAAAGGGGCCAACGTCCTGACTTTC. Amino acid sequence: CASSPGRLAGKGANVLTF.

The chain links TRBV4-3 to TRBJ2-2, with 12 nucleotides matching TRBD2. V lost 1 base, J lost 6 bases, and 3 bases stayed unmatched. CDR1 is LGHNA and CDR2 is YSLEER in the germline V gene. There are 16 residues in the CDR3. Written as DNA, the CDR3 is TGCGCCAGCAGCCAAGGACTAGCGGGAGTCCCCGGGGAGCTGTTTTTT. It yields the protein CASSQGLAGVPGELFF.

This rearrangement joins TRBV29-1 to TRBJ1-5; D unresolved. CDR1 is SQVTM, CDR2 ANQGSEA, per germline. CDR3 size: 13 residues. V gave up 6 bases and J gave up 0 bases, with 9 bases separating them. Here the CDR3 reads CSVGNYSNQPQHF. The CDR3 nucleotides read TGCAGCGTGGGAAACTATAGCAATCAGCCCCAGCATTTT. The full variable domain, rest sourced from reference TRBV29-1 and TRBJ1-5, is SAVISQKPSRDICQRGTSLTIQCQVDSQVTMMFWYRQQPGQSLTLIATANQGSEATYESGFVIDKFPISRPNLTFSTLTVSNMSPEDSSIYLCSVGNYSNQPQHFGDGTRLSIL.

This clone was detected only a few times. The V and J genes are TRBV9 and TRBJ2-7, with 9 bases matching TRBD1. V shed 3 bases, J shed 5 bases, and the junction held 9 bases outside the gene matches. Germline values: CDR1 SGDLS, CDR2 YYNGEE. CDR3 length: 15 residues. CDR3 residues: CASSATGQGGNEQYF. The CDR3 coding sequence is TGTGCCAGCAGCGCCACGGGACAGGGTGGAAACGAGCAGTACTTC.